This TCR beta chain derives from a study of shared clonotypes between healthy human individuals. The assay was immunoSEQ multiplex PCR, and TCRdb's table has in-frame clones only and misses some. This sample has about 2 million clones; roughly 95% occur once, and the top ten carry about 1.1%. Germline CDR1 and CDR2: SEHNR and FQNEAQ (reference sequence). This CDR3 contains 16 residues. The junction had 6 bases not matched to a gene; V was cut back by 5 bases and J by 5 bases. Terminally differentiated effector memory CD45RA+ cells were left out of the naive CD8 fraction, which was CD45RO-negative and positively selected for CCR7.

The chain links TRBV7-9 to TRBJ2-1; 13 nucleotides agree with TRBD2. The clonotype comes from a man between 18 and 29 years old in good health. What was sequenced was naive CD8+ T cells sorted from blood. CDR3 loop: CASSARTSGGDNEQFF. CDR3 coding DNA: TGTGCCAGCAGCGCCCGAACTAGCGGGGGGGACAATGAGCAGTTCTTC.